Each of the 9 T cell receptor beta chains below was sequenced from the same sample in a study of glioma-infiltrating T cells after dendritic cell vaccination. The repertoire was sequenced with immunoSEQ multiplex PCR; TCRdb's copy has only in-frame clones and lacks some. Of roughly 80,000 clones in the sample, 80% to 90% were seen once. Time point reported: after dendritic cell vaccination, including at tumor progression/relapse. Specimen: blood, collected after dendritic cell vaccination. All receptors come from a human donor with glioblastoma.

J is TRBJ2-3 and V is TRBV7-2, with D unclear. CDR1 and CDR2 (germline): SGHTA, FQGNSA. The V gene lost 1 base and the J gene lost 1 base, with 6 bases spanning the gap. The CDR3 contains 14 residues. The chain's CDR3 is CASSLEQRTDTQYF. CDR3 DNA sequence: TGTGCCAGCAGCTTAGAACAGCGCACAGATACGCAGTATTTT.

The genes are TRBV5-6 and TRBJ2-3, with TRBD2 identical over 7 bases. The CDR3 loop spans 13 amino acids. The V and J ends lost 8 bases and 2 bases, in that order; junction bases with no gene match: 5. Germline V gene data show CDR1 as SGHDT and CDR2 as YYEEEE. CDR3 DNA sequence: TGTGCCAGTGGGGCGGGGGTCACAGATACGCAGTATTTT. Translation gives CASGAGVTDTQYF.

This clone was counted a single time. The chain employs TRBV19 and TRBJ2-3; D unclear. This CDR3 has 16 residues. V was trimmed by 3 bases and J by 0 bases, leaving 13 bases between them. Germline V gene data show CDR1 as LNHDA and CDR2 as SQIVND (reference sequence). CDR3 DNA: TGTGCCAGTAGTATTACCAGTAGCCCTAGCACAGATACGCAGTATTTT. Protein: CASSITSSPSTDTQYF.

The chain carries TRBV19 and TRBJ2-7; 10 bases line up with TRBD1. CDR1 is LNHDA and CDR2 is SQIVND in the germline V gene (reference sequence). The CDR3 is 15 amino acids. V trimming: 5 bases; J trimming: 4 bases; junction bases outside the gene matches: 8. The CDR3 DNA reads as TGTGCCAGTAGTGGGGCGGGACAGGGGAGGTACGAGCAGTACTTC. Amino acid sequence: CASSGAGQGRYEQYF. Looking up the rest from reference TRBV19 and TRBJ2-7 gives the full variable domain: DGGITQSPKYLFRKEGQNVTLSCEQNLNHDAMYWYRQDPGQGLRLIYYSQIVNDFQKGDIAEGYSVSREKKESFPLTVTSAQKNPTAFYLCASSGAGQGRYEQYFGPGTRLTVT.

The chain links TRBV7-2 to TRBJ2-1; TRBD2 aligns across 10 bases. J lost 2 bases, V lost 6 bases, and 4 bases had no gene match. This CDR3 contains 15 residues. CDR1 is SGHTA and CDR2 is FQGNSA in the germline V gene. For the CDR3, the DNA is TGTGCCAGCAGGGCAGCGGGAGGGCCCTACAATGAGCAGTTCTTC. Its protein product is CASRAAGGPYNEQFF. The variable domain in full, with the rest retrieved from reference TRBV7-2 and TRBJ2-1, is GAGVSQSPSNKVTEKGKDVELRCDPISGHTALYWYRQSLGQGLEFLIYFQGNSAPDKSGLPSDRFSAERTGGSVSTLTIQRTQQEDSAVYLCASRAAGGPYNEQFFGPGTRLTVL.

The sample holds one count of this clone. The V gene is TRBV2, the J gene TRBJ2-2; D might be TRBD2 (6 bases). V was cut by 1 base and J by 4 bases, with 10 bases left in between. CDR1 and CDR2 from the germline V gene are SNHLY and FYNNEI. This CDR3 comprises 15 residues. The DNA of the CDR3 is TGTGCCAGCAGTGAAGGGAGGGGTAGCACCGGGGAGCTGTTTTTT. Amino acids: CASSEGRGSTGELFF.

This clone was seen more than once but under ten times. In DNA, the CDR3 is TGTGCCAGCAGCTTGGGAGTAGCGAACCCTGAAAAACTGTTTTTT. Translation gives CASSLGVANPEKLFF. The V call is TRBV5-6, the J call TRBJ1-4; D is unresolved. V dropped 0 bases and J dropped 7 bases, with 13 bases sitting between them. There are 15 residues in the CDR3. The germline V gene encodes CDR1 SGHDT and CDR2 YYEEEE.

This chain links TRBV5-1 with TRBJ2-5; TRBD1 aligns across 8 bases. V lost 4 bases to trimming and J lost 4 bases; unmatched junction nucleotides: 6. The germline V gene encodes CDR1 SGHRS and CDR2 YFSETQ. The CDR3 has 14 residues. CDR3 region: CASSAETGGETQYF. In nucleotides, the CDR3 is TGCGCCAGCAGCGCGGAAACAGGGGGAGAGACCCAGTACTTC.

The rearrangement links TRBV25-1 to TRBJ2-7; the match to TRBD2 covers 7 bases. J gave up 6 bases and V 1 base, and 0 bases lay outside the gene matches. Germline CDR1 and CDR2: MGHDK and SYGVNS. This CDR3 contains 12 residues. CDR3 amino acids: CASSEWEGEQYF. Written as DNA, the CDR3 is TGTGCCAGCAGTGAATGGGAGGGCGAGCAGTACTTC.